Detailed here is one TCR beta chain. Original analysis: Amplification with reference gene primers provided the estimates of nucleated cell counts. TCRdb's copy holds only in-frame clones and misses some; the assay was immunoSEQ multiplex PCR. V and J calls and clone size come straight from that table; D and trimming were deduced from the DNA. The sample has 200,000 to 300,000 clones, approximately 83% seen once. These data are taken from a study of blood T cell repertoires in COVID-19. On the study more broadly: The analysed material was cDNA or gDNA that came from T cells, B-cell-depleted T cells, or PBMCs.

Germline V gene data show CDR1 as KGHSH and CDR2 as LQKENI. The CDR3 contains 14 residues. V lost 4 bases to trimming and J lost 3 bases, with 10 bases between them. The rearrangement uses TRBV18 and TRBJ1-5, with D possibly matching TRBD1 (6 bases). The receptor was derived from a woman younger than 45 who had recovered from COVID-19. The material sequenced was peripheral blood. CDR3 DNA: TGTGCCAGCTCACTTACAGGGAACAATCAGCCCCAGCATTTT. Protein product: CASSLTGNNQPQHF.